This T cell receptor (beta chain) was recovered during a study of metastatic and nonmetastatic thyroid tumors. As for the study in general: Repertoire data that came from the blood and tumor or nodule tissue of malignant and benign thyroid patients were compared.

Points from the study as a whole: Versus benign nodules, malignant thyroid tumors reportedly had significantly higher TCR beta diversity, in blood and tumor.

Patients were all untreated before their thyroid surgery. With respect to this clone: The antigen is unknown.

Authors' analysis steps: Using the CDR3 differences seen across clinicopathological groups, the authors built a distant-metastasis classifier for papillary thyroid cancer, which was meant to discriminate distant-metastatic patients. MiXCR reprocessed the PCR reads for TCRdb. V and J calls and clone size were set by TCRdb, not the authors. The data show 15,000 or so clones, roughly 23% seen once. The sequenced sample consisted of blood. The clonotype originates from a male donor with papillary thyroid cancer or a benign thyroid nodule (not recorded which). Some clones in this sample may be carry-over from other donors' samples.

The CDR3 DNA sequence: TGCAGTGCTAGAGATAGGGCCGGACCGTCTACCTACGAGCAGTACTTC. Encoded protein: CSARDRAGPSTYEQYF. This chain connects TRBV20-1 to TRBJ2-7; D unresolved. The V gene's germline CDR1 is DFQATT and CDR2 SNEGSKA (reference sequence). The V end lost 0 bases, the J end lost 2 bases, and 17 bases lay between the germline ends. The CDR3 runs 16 residues.